This passage covers 6 T cell receptor beta chains from one sample sequenced in a study of CD8+ T cells in alopecia areata listed by TCRdb under 2018. This sample's time point label indicates: about 4 weeks on oral tofacitinib. The treatment or condition tag for this specimen amounts to: oral pan-JAK inhibitor, 5-10 mg twice daily. The method was the immunoSEQ multiplex PCR assay. For TCR sequencing, RNA was extracted from every sample and reverse transcribed into cDNA to serve as template. TCRdb mirrors the immuneACCESS table, restricted to in-frame sequences. Some clones are absent from its copies; in checked studies, under half trace to an unresolved V gene, and the reason for the others is unknown. In this sample the table shows about 120,000 clones, 53% of which occur a single time. The ten most abundant clones make up 0.46% of the sample. The source was CD4+ T cells sorted from blood, collected at week 4, from a patient treated with tofacitinib. The receptors derive from a human donor with alopecia areata.

This clone is medium-sized within its sample. CDR3 nucleotide sequence: TGCAGCGTTGATCGGGACTATTCCTACAATGAGCAGTTCTTC. Translating it yields CSVDRDYSYNEQFF. V is TRBV29-1 and J is TRBJ2-1, with 7 positions matching TRBD2. V was clipped by 3 bases and J by 1 base; unmatched bases: 3. This CDR3 is 14 amino acids long. Looked up from germline, CDR1 is SQVTM and CDR2 is ANQGSEA.

The J gene is TRBJ1-5, the V gene TRBV30, with TRBD1 matching 11 bases. The CDR3 is made up of 15 amino acids. The V segment lost 2 bases and the J segment 6 bases; nucleotides outside the gene matches: 6. Germline CDR1 reads GTSNPN; CDR2 reads SVGIG (reference sequence). The CDR3 protein is CAWSIGQGAGQPQHF. CDR3 nucleotide sequence: TGTGCCTGGAGTATCGGACAGGGGGCAGGTCAGCCCCAGCATTTT.

This chain's CDR3 is CASSLTGVYRPQHF. CDR3 DNA sequence: TGTGCCAGCAGCTTAACAGGGGTCTATAGGCCCCAGCATTTT. V is TRBV7-8 and J is TRBJ1-5; TRBD1 agrees at 7 bases. CDR1 is SGHVS, CDR2 FQNEAQ, per germline. This CDR3 has 14 amino acids. V shed 2 bases and J 9 bases; nucleotides not matched to a gene: 7.

This clone was detected a few times. This chain links TRBV6-1 with TRBJ1-5; tentatively, D is TRBD1 (6 bases). The V gene's germline CDR1 is MNHNS and CDR2 SASEGT. The V end was cut by 5 bases, the J end by 7 bases, with 15 bases between. The CDR3 covers 14 residues. This CDR3 reads CASSWGAKGQPQHF. The CDR3 DNA reads as TGTGCCAGCAGTTGGGGGGCGAAGGGACAGCCCCAGCATTTT.

The rearrangement uses TRBV9 and TRBJ2-7, with TRBD1 identical over 8 bases. CDR3 size: 15 residues. V was clipped by 3 bases and J by 0 bases; unmatched bases: 5. The V gene's germline CDR1 is SGDLS and CDR2 YYNGEE. The CDR3 DNA reads TGTGCCAGCAGCGAGCGCGGACAGGGCTCCTACGAGCAGTACTTC. Its protein is CASSERGQGSYEQYF.

The V call is TRBV30, the J call TRBJ1-2; no firm D call. Germline CDR1 is GTSNPN and CDR2 is SVGIG (reference sequence). V lost 7 bases to trimming and J lost 0 bases, with 9 bases between them. This CDR3 is built from 12 residues. The DNA for the CDR3 is TGTGCCTCCGGCTACACTAACTATGGCTACACCTTC. This codes for CASGYTNYGYTF. Supplemented by reference TRBV30 and TRBJ1-2, the full variable domain reads SQTIHQWPATLVQPVGSPLSLECTVEGTSNPNLYWYRQAAGRGLQLLFYSVGIGQISSEVPQNLSASRPQDRQFILSSKKLLLSDSGFYLCASGYTNYGYTFGSGTRLTVV.